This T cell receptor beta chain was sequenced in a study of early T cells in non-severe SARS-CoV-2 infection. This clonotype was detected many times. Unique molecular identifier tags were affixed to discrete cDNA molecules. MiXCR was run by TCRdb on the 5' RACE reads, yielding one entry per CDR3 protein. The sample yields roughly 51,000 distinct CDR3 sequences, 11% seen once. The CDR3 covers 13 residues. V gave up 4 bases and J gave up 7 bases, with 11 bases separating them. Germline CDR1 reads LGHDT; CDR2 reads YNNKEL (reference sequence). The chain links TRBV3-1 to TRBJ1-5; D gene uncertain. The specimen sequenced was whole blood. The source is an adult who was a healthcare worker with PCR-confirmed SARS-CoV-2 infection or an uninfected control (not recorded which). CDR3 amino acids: CASSPDSSQPQHF. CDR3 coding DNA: TGTGCCAGCAGCCCTGACTCAAGCCAGCCCCAGCATTTT.